The 2 T cell receptor beta chains reported below all come from one sample, sequenced in a study of blood T cell repertoires in COVID-19. This table comes from immunoSEQ multiplex PCR, and its TCRdb copy is limited to in-frame clones, with some not included. The sample lists fewer than 45,000 clones, about 90% occurring once. Sequencing was done on a sample of peripheral blood. Receptors originate from a man in his sixties with active or convalescent COVID-19.

V usage is TRBV6-2 or TRBV6-3 and J usage is TRBJ2-7; D not certain. Germline CDR1 and CDR2: MNHEY and SVGEGT. This CDR3 region has 14 residues. Trimming stripped 5 bases from V and 7 bases from J, with 18 bases between. The CDR3 nucleotides are TGTGCCAGCAGTACTATAGGCCGCCCGGAAGAGCAGTACTTC. Translation gives CASSTIGRPEEQYF.

V and J are TRBV7-9 and TRBJ2-7, with TRBD1 matching 8 bases. Losses at the gene ends were 5 bases for V and 4 bases for J; bases not matched to a gene: 10. The CDR3 spans 15 residues. Germline assignment: CDR1 SEHNR and CDR2 FQNEAQ (reference sequence). CDR3 sequence: CASSPGTGQFYEQYF. For the CDR3, the DNA is TGTGCCAGCAGCCCCGGGACAGGCCAGTTTTACGAGCAGTACTTC.